This T cell receptor beta chain originates from a study of T cells after yellow fever vaccination. Background on the study: The SMART-Seq v4 Ultra Low Input method served to prepare the low-cell-number fractions.

The authors made TCR cDNA by 5'RACE template switching, adding a universal primer site and UMIs. TCRdb re-called the 5' RACE reads through MiXCR, storing one row per CDR3 protein. Found here are hundreds of thousands of distinct CDR3 sequences, more than 9% of them singletons; the top ten hold more than 12%. This clonotype was recorded at least ten times. Its antigen is unknown. Germline CDR1 SQVTM, CDR2 ANQGSEA. V lost 3 bases, J lost 0 bases, and 5 bases stayed unmatched. This CDR3 spans 15 amino acids. Study observations and caveats: The booster saw the reappearance of most primary-vaccination clones (about 95% CD4, 80% to 90% CD8). By day 5 rather than day 15, the secondary response had peaked, though it was weaker.

This rearrangement joins TRBV29-1 to TRBJ2-1, with TRBD2 identical over 7 bases. The material sequenced was PBMCs, taken on the day of the yellow fever booster vaccination. This clonotype was sampled from a young man who received the YFV17D yellow fever vaccine. DNA of the CDR3: TGCAGCGTTGATCCGCGGGAGAGCTCCTACAATGAGCAGTTCTTC. Translated, it gives CSVDPRESSYNEQFF.